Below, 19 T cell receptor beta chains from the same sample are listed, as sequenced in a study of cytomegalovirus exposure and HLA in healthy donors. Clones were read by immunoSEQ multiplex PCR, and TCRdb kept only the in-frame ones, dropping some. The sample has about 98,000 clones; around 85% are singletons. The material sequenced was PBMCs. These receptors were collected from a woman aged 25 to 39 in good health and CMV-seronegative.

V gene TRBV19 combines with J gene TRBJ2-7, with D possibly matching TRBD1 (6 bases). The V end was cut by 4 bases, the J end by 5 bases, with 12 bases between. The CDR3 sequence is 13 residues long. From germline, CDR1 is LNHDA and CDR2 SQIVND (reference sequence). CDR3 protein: CASSRGHPDEQYF. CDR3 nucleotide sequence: TGTGCCAGTAGTAGGGGACATCCCGACGAGCAGTACTTC.

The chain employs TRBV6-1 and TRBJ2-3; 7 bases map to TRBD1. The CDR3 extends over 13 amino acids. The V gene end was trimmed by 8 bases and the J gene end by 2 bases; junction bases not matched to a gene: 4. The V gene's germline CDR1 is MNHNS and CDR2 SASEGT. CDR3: CASRDSNTDTQYF. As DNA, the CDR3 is TGTGCCAGCCGGGACAGCAACACAGATACGCAGTATTTT.

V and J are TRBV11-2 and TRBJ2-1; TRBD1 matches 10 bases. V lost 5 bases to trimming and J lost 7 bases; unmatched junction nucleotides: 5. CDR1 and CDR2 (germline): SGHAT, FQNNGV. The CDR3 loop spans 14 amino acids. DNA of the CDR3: TGTGCCAGCAGCCGAGGACAGGGGGGGAATGAGCAGTTCTTC. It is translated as CASSRGQGGNEQFF.

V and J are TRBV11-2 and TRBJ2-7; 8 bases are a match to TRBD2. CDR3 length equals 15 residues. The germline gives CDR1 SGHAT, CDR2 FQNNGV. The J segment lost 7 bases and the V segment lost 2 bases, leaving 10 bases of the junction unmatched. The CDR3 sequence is CASSLTSGGPGEQYF. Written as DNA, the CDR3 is TGTGCCAGCAGCTTAACCTCGGGAGGGCCGGGAGAGCAGTACTTC. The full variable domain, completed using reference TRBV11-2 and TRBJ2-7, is EAGVAQSPRYKIIEKRQSVAFWCNPISGHATLYWYQQILGQGPKLLIQFQNNGVVDDSQLPKDRFSAERLKGVDSTLKIQPAKLEDSAVYLCASSLTSGGPGEQYFGPGTRLTVT.

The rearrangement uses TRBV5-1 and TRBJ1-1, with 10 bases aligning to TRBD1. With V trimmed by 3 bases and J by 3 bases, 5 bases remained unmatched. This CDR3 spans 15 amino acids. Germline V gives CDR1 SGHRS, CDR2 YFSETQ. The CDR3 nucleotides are TGCGCCAGCAGCTGGACCGGGACAGGGGACACTGAAGCTTTCTTT. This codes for CASSWTGTGDTEAFF.

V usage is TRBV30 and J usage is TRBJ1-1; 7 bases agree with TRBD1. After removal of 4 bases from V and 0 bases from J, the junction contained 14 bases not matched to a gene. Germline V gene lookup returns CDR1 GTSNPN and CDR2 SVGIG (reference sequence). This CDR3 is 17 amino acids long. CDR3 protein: CAWTLPRPDRLNTEAFF. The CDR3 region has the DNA TGTGCCTGGACCTTACCCCGGCCGGACAGGCTGAACACTGAAGCTTTCTTT. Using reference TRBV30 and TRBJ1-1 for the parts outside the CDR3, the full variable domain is SQTIHQWPATLVQPVGSPLSLECTVEGTSNPNLYWYRQAAGRGLQLLFYSVGIGQISSEVPQNLSASRPQDRQFILSSKKLLLSDSGFYLCAWTLPRPDRLNTEAFFGQGTRLTVV.

The CDR3 loop is CASSLTDGGRGPEGYTF. CDR3 coding DNA: TGTGCCAGCAGCTTAACAGACGGCGGGAGGGGGCCGGAAGGCTACACCTTC. This chain links TRBV7-3 with TRBJ1-2, with 7 bases aligning to TRBD1. Germline V lookup: CDR1 SGHTA, CDR2 FQGTGA. V lost 0 bases, J lost 8 bases, and 15 bases stayed unmatched. The CDR3 contains 17 residues.

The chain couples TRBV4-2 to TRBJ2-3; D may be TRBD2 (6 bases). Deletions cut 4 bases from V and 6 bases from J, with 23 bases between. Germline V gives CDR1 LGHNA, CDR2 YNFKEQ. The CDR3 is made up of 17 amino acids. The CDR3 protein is CASSPPVGLANQDTQYF. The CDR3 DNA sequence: TGTGCCAGCAGCCCCCCCGTGGGACTCGCTAACCAGGATACGCAGTATTTT.

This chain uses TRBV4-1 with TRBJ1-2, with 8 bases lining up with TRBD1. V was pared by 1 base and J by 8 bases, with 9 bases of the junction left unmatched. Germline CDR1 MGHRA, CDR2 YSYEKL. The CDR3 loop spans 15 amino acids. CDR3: CASSQVSQGARGYTF. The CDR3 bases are TGCGCCAGCAGCCAAGTGAGCCAGGGGGCGAGAGGCTACACCTTC.

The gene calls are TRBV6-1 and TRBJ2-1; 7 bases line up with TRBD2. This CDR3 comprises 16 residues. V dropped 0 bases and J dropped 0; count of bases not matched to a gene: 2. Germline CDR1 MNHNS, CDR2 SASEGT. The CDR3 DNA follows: TGTGCCAGCAGTGAAGCGCGGGGGAGCTCCTACAATGAGCAGTTCTTC. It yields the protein CASSEARGSSYNEQFF.

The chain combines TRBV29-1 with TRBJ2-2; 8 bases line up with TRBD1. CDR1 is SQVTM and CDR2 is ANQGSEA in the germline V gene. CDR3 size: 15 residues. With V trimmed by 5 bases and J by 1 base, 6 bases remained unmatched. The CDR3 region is CSVLGQGWNTGELFF. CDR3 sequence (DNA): TGCAGCGTTCTTGGACAGGGCTGGAACACCGGGGAGCTGTTTTTT.

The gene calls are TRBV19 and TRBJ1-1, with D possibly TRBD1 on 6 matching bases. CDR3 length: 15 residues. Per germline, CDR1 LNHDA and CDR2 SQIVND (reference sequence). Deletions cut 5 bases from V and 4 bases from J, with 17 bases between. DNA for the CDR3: TGTGCCAGTAGTTCTAATCCAGGGGATACCACTGAAGCTTTCTTT. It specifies CASSSNPGDTTEAFF. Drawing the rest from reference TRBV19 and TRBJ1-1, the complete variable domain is DGGITQSPKYLFRKEGQNVTLSCEQNLNHDAMYWYRQDPGQGLRLIYYSQIVNDFQKGDIAEGYSVSREKKESFPLTVTSAQKNPTAFYLCASSSNPGDTTEAFFGQGTRLTVV.

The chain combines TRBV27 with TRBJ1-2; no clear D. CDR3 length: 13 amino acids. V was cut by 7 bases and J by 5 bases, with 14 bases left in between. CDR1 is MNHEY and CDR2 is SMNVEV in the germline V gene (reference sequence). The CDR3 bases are TGTGCCAGCACCCCTTCTGGGGAGTATGGCTACACCTTC. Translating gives CASTPSGEYGYTF.

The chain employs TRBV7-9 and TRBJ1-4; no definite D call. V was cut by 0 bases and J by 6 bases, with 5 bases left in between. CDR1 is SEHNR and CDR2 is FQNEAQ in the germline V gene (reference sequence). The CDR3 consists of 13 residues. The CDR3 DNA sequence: TGTGCCAGCAGCTTAGCACAGCATGAAAAACTGTTTTTT. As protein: CASSLAQHEKLFF.

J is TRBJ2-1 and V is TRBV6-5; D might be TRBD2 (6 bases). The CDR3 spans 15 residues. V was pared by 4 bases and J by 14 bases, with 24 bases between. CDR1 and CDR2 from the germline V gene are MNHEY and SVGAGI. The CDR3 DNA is TGTGCCAGCAGTTTATCAGGCGATGGCGGGATGAGTGAGTTCTTC. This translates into CASSLSGDGGMSEFF.

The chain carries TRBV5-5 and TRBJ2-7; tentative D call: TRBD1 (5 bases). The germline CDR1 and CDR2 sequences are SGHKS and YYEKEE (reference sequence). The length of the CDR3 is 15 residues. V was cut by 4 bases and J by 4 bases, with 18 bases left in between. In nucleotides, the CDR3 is TGTGCCAGCAGCGAGGAGATACAGGTATGGTACGAGCAGTACTTC. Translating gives CASSEEIQVWYEQYF.

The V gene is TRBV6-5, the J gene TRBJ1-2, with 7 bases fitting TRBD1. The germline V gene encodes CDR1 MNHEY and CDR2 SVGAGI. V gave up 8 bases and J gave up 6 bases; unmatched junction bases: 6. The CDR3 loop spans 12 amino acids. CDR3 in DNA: TGTGCCAGCGTATCAACAGGGGATGGCTACACCTTC. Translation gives CASVSTGDGYTF.

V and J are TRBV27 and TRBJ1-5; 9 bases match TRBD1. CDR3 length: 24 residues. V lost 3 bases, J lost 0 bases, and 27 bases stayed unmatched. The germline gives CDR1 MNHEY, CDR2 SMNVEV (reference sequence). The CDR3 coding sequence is TGTGCCAGCAGTTTTCGTACCGGGACAGGGAAAAAGCTAGCGCGGATTCCTAGCAATCAGCCCCAGCATTTT. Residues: CASSFRTGTGKKLARIPSNQPQHF.

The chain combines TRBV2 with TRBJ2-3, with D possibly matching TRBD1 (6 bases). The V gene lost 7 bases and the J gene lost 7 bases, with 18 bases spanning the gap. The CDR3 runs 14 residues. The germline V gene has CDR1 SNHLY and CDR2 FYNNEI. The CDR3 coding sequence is TGTGCCAGCATAGGGGGATCAAACGCCTATACGCAGTATTTT. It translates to CASIGGSNAYTQYF. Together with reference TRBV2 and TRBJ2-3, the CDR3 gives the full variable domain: EPEVTQTPSHQVTQMGQEVILRCVPISNHLYFYWYRQILGQKVEFLVSFYNNEISEKSEIFDDQFSVERPDGSNFTLKIRSTKLEDSAMYFCASIGGSNAYTQYFGPGTRLTVL.